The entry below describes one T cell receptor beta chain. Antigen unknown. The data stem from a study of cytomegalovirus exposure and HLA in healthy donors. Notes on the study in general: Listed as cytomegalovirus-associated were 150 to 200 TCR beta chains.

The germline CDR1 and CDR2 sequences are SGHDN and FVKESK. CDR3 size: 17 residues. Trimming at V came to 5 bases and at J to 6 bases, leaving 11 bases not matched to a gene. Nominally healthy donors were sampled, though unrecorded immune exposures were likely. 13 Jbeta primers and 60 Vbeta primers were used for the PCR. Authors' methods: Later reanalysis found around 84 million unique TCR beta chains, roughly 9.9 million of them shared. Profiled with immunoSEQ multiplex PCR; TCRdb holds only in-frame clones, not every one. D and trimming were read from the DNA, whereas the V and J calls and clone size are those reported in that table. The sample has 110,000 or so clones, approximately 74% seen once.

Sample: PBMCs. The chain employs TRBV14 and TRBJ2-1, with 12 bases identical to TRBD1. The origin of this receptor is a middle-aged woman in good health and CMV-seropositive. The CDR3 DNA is TGTGCCAGCAGCTCTGGAATAGGGGACAGGGGGCTCAATGAGCAGTTCTTC. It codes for CASSSGIGDRGLNEQFF.